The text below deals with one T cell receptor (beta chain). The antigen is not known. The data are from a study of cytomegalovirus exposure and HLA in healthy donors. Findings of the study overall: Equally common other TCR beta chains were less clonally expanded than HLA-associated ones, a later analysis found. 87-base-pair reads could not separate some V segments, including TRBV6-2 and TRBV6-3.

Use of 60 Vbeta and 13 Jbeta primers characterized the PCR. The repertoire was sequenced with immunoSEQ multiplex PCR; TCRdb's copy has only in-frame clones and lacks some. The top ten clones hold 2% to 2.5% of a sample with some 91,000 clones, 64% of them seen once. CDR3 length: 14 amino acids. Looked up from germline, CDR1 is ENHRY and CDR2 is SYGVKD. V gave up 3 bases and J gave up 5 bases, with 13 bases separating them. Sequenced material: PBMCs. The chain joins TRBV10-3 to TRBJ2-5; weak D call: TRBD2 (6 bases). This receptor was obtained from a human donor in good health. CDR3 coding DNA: TGTGCCATCAGTGAAACAACGGAGGGGGAGACCCAGTACTTC. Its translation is CAISETTEGETQYF.